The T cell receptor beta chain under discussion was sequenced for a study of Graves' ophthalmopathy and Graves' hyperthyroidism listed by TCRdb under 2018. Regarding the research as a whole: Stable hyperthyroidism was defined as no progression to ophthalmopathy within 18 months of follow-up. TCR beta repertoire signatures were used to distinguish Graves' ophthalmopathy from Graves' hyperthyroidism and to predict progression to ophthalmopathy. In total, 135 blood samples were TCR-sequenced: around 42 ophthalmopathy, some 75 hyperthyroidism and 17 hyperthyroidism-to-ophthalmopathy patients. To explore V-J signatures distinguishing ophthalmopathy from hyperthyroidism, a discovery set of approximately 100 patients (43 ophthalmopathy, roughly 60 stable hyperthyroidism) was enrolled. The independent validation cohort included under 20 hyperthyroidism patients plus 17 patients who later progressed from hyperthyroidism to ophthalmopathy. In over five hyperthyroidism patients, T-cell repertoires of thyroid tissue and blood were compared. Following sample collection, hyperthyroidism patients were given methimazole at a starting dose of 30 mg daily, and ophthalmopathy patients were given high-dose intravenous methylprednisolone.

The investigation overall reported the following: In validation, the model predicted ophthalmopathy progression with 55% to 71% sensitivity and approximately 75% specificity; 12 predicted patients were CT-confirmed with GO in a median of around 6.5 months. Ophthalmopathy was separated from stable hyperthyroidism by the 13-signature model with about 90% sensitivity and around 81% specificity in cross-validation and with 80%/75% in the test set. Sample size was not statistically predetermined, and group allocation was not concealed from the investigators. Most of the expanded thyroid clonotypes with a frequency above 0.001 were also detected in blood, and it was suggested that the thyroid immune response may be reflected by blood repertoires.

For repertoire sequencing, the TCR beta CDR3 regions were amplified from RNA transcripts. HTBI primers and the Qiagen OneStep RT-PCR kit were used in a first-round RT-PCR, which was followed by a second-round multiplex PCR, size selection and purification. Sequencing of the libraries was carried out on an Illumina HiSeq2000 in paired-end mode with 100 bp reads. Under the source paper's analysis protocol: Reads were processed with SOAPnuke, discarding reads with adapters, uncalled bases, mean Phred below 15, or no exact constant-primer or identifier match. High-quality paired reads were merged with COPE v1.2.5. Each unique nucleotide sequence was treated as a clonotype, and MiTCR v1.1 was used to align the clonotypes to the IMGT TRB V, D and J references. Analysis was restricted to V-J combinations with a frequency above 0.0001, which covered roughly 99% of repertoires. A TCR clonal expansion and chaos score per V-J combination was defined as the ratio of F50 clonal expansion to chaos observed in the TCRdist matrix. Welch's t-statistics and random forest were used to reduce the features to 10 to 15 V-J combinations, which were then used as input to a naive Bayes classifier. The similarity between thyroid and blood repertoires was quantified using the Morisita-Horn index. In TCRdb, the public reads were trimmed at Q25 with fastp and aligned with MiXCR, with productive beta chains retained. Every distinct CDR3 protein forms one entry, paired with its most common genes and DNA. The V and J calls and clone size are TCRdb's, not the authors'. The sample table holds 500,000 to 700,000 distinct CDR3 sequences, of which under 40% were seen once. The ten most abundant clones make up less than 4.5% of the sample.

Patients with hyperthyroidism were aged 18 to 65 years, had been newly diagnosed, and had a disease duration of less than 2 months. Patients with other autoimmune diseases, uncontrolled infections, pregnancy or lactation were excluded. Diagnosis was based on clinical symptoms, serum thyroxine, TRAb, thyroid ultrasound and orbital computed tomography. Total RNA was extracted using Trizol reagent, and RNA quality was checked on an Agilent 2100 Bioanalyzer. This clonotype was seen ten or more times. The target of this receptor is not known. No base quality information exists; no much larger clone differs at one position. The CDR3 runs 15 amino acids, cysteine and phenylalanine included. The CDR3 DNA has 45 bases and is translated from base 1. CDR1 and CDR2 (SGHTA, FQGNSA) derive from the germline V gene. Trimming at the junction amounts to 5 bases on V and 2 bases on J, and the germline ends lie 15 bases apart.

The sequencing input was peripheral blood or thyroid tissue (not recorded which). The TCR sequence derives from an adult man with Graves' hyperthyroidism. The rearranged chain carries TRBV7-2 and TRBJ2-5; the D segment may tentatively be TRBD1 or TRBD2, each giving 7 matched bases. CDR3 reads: CASSKQGGRQETQYF. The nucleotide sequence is TGTGCCAGCAGCAAGCAGGGGGGGAGGCAAGAGACCCAGTACTTC.